One T cell receptor (beta chain) is described in this entry. Its antigen is still unknown. Since all of the isolated RNA was reverse transcribed, expressed TCRB transcripts were what got sequenced. Libraries were prepared by immunoSEQ multiplex PCR; TCRdb keeps only in-frame clonotypes and omits some of them. The sample has approximately 160,000 clones; roughly 8.1% are singletons. This sample was taken from a study of beta chain features in type 1 diabetes. Study-wide background: Analysis included around 99,000,000 sorted cells drawn from all samples.

Study-wide results and limits: Insertion counts at VDJ junctions were lower in type 1 diabetes patients, who also showed more deletions there.

The origin of this receptor is a young man in good health. Material for sequencing was central memory CD4+ T cells from blood.

For the CDR3, the DNA is TGTGCCAGCAGCTTGGGGCCGAATGAAAAACTGTTTTTT. This encodes CASSLGPNEKLFF. V gene TRBV5-4 combines with J gene TRBJ1-4; D uncertain. Germline V gene lookup returns CDR1 SGHNT and CDR2 YYREEE (reference sequence). This CDR3 region has 13 residues. V shed 0 bases and J shed 5 bases, with 5 bases lying between them.